This TCR beta chain emerged from a study of CD8 T cells in Susac syndrome. Study-wide findings and caveats: The study acknowledged a relatively small number of individuals in its TCR sequencing and HLA analysis.

Points on this clonotype: Its antigen is unknown.

Patients with Susac syndrome showed fulfilment of recently defined diagnostic criteria for definite or probable disease. Random hexamers primed reverse transcription of about 0.5 to 1 ug RNA. TCRdb re-called the immunoSEQ multiplex PCR reads through MiXCR, storing one row per CDR3 protein. The sample contains 70,000 to 100,000 distinct CDR3 sequences, 95% to 97% of which appear only once. The material sequenced was CD8+ T cells from PBMCs. The source of this sequence is a human donor with Susac syndrome.

The CDR3 sequence is CASSSLRGQGIPGGTGELFF. The CDR3 coding sequence is TGTGCCAGCAGTTCCCTACGCGGACAGGGCATACCTGGGGGCACCGGGGAGCTGTTTTTT. The chain uses TRBV6-2 or TRBV6-3 and TRBJ2-2, with 8 bases matching TRBD1. The junction had 20 bases not matched to a gene; V was cut back by 4 bases and J by 4 bases. Per germline, CDR1 MNHEY and CDR2 SVGEGT. This CDR3 spans 20 amino acids.